This TCR beta chain derives from a study of blood T cell repertoires in COVID-19 (dated by TCRdb to the early 2020s). Describing the broader study: Samples covering the acute and convalescent phases of COVID-19 were provided by collaborators in the United States, Italy and Spain. The samples were drawn from two sources: the first 160 participants of the ongoing ImmuneRACE study, and 1,200 or so subjects contributed by 6 global collaborators. Where available, HLA class I and class II types were taken from metadata supplied by the sample provider and were not determined by assay-based typing. The repertoires were released in a freely available public database meant as a resource for research on the immune response to SARS-CoV-2. The material from the prospective study consisted of cDNA or gDNA derived from T cells, B-cell-depleted T cells, or PBMCs. Nearly every sample came with metadata listing a de-identified subject ID, COVID-19 status, age in years and sex. Deeply sampled blood TCRbeta repertoires from subjects exposed to, actively infected with, or recovered from COVID-19 were included in the dataset. Overall study results and their limits: The amount of clinical and demographic metadata varied by source and participant and was provided uncurated.

TCRbeta CDR3 regions were amplified from genomic DNA using the immunoSEQ Assay, a bias-controlled multiplex PCR. As for the authors' bioinformatics: Nucleated cell counts per sample were estimated from amplification of reference gene primers within the assay. To quantify the absolute abundance of each unique TCRbeta CDR3 rearrangement, sequence reads were collapsed and filtered. Productive Simpson clonality was computed per sample as the square root of Simpson's diversity index over productive rearrangements. TCRdb obtained this table from immuneACCESS and retained in-frame rearrangements with V and J assigned. These tables miss some clones; where compared with another copy, unresolved V genes account for less than half of the shortfall, and the remainder is unexplained. V and J calls and clone size are as listed in that table; D and trimming were resolved from the DNA. Counted in this sample were about 140,000 clones; 84% of them appeared once. Clones ranked in the top ten supply roughly 8.7% of the sample.

For this clone: The antigen it recognizes is unknown. No quality values exist for individual bases; no much larger clone is one base distant.

At one collaborating source in Seattle, patients were enrolled during active infection and were followed longitudinally through the course of disease. Collaborating institutions collected whole blood in K2EDTA tubes following their own protocols. For TCRbeta analysis, collaborator samples were shipped as frozen whole blood, as isolated PBMCs, or as DNA extracted from either sample type. V gives up 3 bases and J gives up 1 base, and the segment between their germline ends measures 12 bases. CDR3 length: 15 amino acids, cysteine to phenylalanine. The kept DNA is CDR3 alone, 45 bases in frame from the first base. The germline V gene supplies CDR1 LGHNA and CDR2 YNFKEQ.

This clonotype was obtained from a young man with COVID-19, enrolled during active disease. The sequence joins TRBV4-2 to TRBJ1-1, and possibly TRBD1, on 5 matching bases. Sequenced material: peripheral blood. The DNA is TGTGCCAGCAGCCACCCGGTGGGGGGGAACACTGAAGCTTTCTTT. It is translated as CASSHPVGGNTEAFF.